This is a list of T cell receptor beta chains from one sample in a study of a mutant IDH1 vaccine in newly diagnosed glioma. Repertoires were generated with immunoSEQ multiplex PCR, while TCRdb's copy carries only in-frame clones and drops some. Of just under 95,000 clones listed, roughly 75% are singletons. The material was PBMCs, obtained from a glioma patient treated with radiotherapy, temozolomide or both. These receptors came from a man aged 35-49 years with glioma. Each CDR3 is given with its conserved first and last residue. Fields, in order: CDR3 protein, CDR3 DNA, D gene, V gene, J gene, clone size. D genes are given only for firm matches. A clone size is listed for some rows: how often the clone was seen (once, few, many), or a class if it is expanded.

CAISVEQGERETQYF,TGTGCCATCAGTGTGGAACAGGGAGAGCGAGAGACCCAGTACTTC,NA,TRBV10-3,TRBJ2-5,NA
CASSPQSGAYNEQFF,TGTGCCAGCTCACCACAATCCGGGGCCTACAATGAGCAGTTCTTC,NA,TRBV18,TRBJ2-1,once
CASSYRQFNTEAFF,TGTGCCAGCAGTTATAGGCAGTTCAACACTGAAGCTTTCTTT,NA,TRBV6-6,TRBJ1-1,NA
CASSRPPGTGTQYF,TGTGCCAGCAGCCGCCCTCCGGGGACGGGGACCCAGTACTTC,NA,TRBV11-2,TRBJ2-5,NA
CASSLTVGAGEQYF,TGTGCCAGCAGCTTAACGGTGGGAGCGGGGGAGCAGTACTTC,TRBD2,TRBV7-2,TRBJ2-7,NA
CASSLVESGELFF,TGTGCCAGCAGCTTAGTAGAATCCGGGGAGCTGTTTTTT,NA,TRBV7-2,TRBJ2-2,NA
CASAEVEVVGQETQYF,TGTGCCAGCGCAGAAGTTGAGGTAGTTGGCCAAGAGACCCAGTACTTC,NA,TRBV5-4,TRBJ2-5,NA
CASSIKQGGDTEAFF,TGCGCCAGCAGCATTAAACAGGGTGGGGACACTGAAGCTTTCTTT,NA,TRBV5-1,TRBJ1-1,NA
CATTISDSYNEQFF,TGTGCCACCACTATTAGCGACTCCTACAATGAGCAGTTCTTC,NA,TRBV6-6,TRBJ2-1,once
CASRTGTGRTGELFF,TGCGCCAGCAGAACCGGGACAGGGAGGACCGGGGAGCTGTTTTTT,TRBD1,TRBV10-1,TRBJ2-2,NA
CASRRGSGSYDTQYF,TGTGCCAGCAGACGGGGTAGCGGGAGTTATGATACGCAGTATTTT,TRBD2,TRBV9,TRBJ2-3,NA
CASSEGEGYGYTF,TGTGCCAGCAGTGAAGGCGAGGGCTATGGCTACACCTTC,NA,TRBV6-1,TRBJ1-2,NA
CASSPLFSSGIRNEQFF,TGTGCCAGCAGCCCTCTTTTTTCTAGCGGGATCAGGAATGAGCAGTTCTTC,TRBD2,TRBV7-9,TRBJ2-1,NA
CASSQGPSYEQYF,TGTGCCAGCAGCCAAGGCCCATCCTACGAGCAGTACTTC,NA,TRBV4-2,TRBJ2-7,NA
CASSIMDRGGYEQYF,TGTGCCAGTAGTATAATGGACAGAGGGGGATACGAGCAGTACTTC,NA,TRBV19,TRBJ2-7,NA
CASSREEGQPQHF,TGTGCCAGCAGCAGGGAGGAAGGCCAGCCCCAGCATTTT,NA,TRBV6-4,TRBJ1-5,NA
CASSEAGQANEKLFF,TGCGCCAGCAGTGAGGCCGGACAGGCTAATGAAAAACTGTTTTTT,TRBD1,TRBV10-1,TRBJ1-4,NA
CASSPRTGLPYEQYF,TGTGCCAGCAGCCCACGGACGGGACTCCCCTACGAGCAGTACTTC,NA,TRBV7-8,TRBJ2-7,NA
CASGLDSGANVLTF,TGTGCTAGTGGTTTGGACTCTGGGGCCAACGTCCTGACTTTC,NA,TRBV12-5,TRBJ2-6,NA